The 21 T cell receptor beta chains below all came from one sample that was sequenced in a study of T-cell memory formation after mild COVID-19. Via MiXCR, TCRdb re-called the 5' RACE reads, giving one row per CDR3 protein. Found here are about 620,000 distinct CDR3 sequences, roughly 18% of them singletons; the top ten hold around 12%. The sample taken for sequencing was PBMCs or a T cell subset sorted from them (not recorded which). The receptors come from an adult woman who had mild COVID-19 (a few samples of this study predate the infection). Cell type and time point are not known.

This sequence joins TRBV12-3 or TRBV12-4 and TRBJ1-1; 9 bases fit TRBD1. V shed 2 bases and J 7 bases; nucleotides not matched to a gene: 2. The length of the CDR3 is 13 residues. The CDR3 coding sequence is TGTGCCAGCAGTTTATGGGACAGGGTTGAAGCTTTCTTT. It codes for CASSLWDRVEAFF.

This clonotype was found many times. The rearrangement uses TRBV7-6 and TRBJ2-3, with 11 bases fitting TRBD2. V was pared by 5 bases and J by 4 bases, with 8 bases of the junction left unmatched. The germline CDR1 and CDR2 sequences are SGHVS and FNYEAQ. The CDR3 sequence is 16 residues long. CDR3 bases: TGTGCCAGCAGCCCAGGTAGCGGGGGGGCTCCAGATACGCAGTATTTT. It is translated as CASSPGSGGAPDTQYF.

The chain carries TRBV7-3 and TRBJ2-3, with 13 bases lining up with TRBD2. Germline V CDR1 and CDR2: SGHTA, FQGTGA. V gave up 5 bases and J gave up 6 bases; unmatched junction bases: 8. The CDR3 sequence is 16 residues long. The CDR3 region has the DNA TGTGCCAGCAGCGTACTAGCGGGAGGGCCATCGGATACGCAGTATTTT. Amino acid sequence: CASSVLAGGPSDTQYF.

This clonotype was counted between two and nine times. The chain has TRBV5-1 and TRBJ2-2; D possibly corresponds to TRBD1 (6 bases). The germline V and J ends were trimmed by 2 bases and 1 base, with 27 bases remaining between them. The V gene's germline CDR1 is SGHRS and CDR2 YFSETQ. The CDR3 sequence is 21 residues long. This chain's CDR3 is CASSLRGRPGTPVWNTGELFF. CDR3 in DNA: TGCGCCAGCAGCTTAAGAGGACGGCCCGGGACACCCGTCTGGAACACCGGGGAGCTGTTTTTT.

In nucleotides, the CDR3 is TGTGCCTGGAATGGTGGGGCTAGCGGGGGGAATGAGCAGTTCTTC. Amino acid sequence: CAWNGGASGGNEQFF. This chain joins TRBV30 and TRBJ2-1; TRBD2 aligns across 11 bases. Germline CDR1 and CDR2: GTSNPN and SVGIG (reference sequence). V shed 4 bases, J shed 7 bases, and the junction held 9 bases outside the gene matches. The CDR3 consists of 15 residues.

This chain joins TRBV7-3 and TRBJ1-1; D gene uncertain. Per the germline V gene, CDR1 is SGHTA and CDR2 is FQGTGA. The CDR3 runs to 14 residues. V dropped 0 bases and J dropped 7 bases, with 12 bases sitting between them. CDR3 in amino acids: CASSLTGSGGEAFF. The CDR3, as DNA: TGTGCCAGCAGCTTAACGGGATCGGGCGGTGAAGCTTTCTTT. The full variable domain, its missing parts supplied by reference TRBV7-3 and TRBJ1-1, is GAGVSQTPSNKVTEKGKYVELRCDPISGHTALYWYRQSLGQGPEFLIYFQGTGAADDSGLPNDRFFAVRPEGSVSTLKIQRTERGDSAVYLCASSLTGSGGEAFFGQGTRLTVV.

This clonotype has just a few counts. The gene calls are TRBV24-1 and TRBJ1-2, with TRBD1 as a possible D gene (6 bases). There are 14 residues in the CDR3. V lost 4 bases, J lost 1 base, and 9 bases lay in between. Germline V gives CDR1 KGHDR, CDR2 SFDVKD. CDR3 sequence: CATSEWTVNYGYTF. The CDR3 region has the DNA TGTGCCACCAGTGAGTGGACAGTTAACTATGGCTACACCTTC.

This chain connects TRBV2 to TRBJ2-7, with D perhaps matching TRBD2 (6 bases). Deletions cut 6 bases from V and 4 bases from J, with 19 bases between. Germline CDR1 and CDR2: SNHLY and FYNNEI. This CDR3 has 15 amino acids. CDR3 coding DNA: TGTGCCAGCAGGACCGGGCGGGGACGAGGTTACGAGCAGTACTTC. As protein: CASRTGRGRGYEQYF. Full variable domain (rest looked up from reference TRBV2 and TRBJ2-7): EPEVTQTPSHQVTQMGQEVILRCVPISNHLYFYWYRQILGQKVEFLVSFYNNEISEKSEIFDDQFSVERPDGSNFTLKIRSTKLEDSAMYFCASRTGRGRGYEQYFGPGTRLTVT.

This clonotype was recorded at least ten times. The chain uses TRBV5-1 and TRBJ2-4, with 8 bases lining up with TRBD1. V was clipped by 2 bases and J by 7 bases; unmatched bases: 8. Germline loops: CDR1 SGHRS, CDR2 YFSETQ. CDR3 length: 15 amino acids. The CDR3 sequence is CASSFARQGLNIQYF. CDR3 sequence (DNA): TGCGCCAGCAGCTTTGCCCGACAGGGGCTTAACATTCAGTACTTC. Using reference TRBV5-1 and TRBJ2-4 for the parts outside the CDR3, the full variable domain is KAGVTQTPRYLIKTRGQQVTLSCSPISGHRSVSWYQQTPGQGLQFLFEYFSETQRNKGNFPGRFSGRQFSNSRSEMNVSTLELGDSALYLCASSFARQGLNIQYFGAGTRLSVL.

This chain links TRBV6-1 with TRBJ2-3; the match to TRBD1 covers 10 bases. The CDR3 has 14 amino acids. Trimming removed 5 bases from V and 6 bases from J; junction bases left unmatched: 5. Germline lookup yields CDR1 MNHNS and CDR2 SASEGT. The CDR3 region is CASSSGTGVDTQYF. The CDR3 region has the DNA TGTGCCAGCAGTTCCGGGACAGGGGTCGATACGCAGTATTTT.

This clonotype turned up a few times. The chain has TRBV5-1 and TRBJ2-5, with a tentative D call TRBD2 (6 bases). Germline CDR1 reads SGHRS; CDR2 reads YFSETQ. The germline V and J ends were trimmed by 3 bases and 5 bases, with 20 bases remaining between them. This CDR3 is 16 amino acids long. The CDR3 nucleotides are TGCGCCAGCAGCTACCGGGTAGCGCGGGGTCCGGAGACCCAGTACTTC. This codes for CASSYRVARGPETQYF.

This clonotype has a handful of counts. The J gene is TRBJ1-1, the V gene TRBV7-2, with a weak D call TRBD1 (5 bases). The germline gives CDR1 SGHTA, CDR2 FQGNSA. V gave up 5 bases and J gave up 5 bases, with 12 bases separating them. The CDR3 consists of 13 residues. CDR3 amino acids: CASSEPGLTEAFF. DNA for the CDR3: TGTGCCAGCAGCGAGCCAGGGTTGACTGAAGCTTTCTTT.

The chain combines TRBV4-3 with TRBJ2-1; 15 nucleotides match TRBD2. Germline trimming cut 0 bases from V and 0 bases from J; bases unmatched to any gene: 6. CDR3 size: 20 residues. The germline gives CDR1 LGHNA, CDR2 YSLEER. CDR3 bases: TGCGCCAGCAGCCAAGATCGTCGGACTAGCGGGAGGGCCTCCTACAATGAGCAGTTCTTC. This encodes CASSQDRRTSGRASYNEQFF.

The chain carries TRBV3-1 and TRBJ1-1; D call uncertain. CDR1 LGHDT and CDR2 YNNKEL come from the germline V gene (reference sequence). This CDR3 spans 11 amino acids. Deletions cut 5 bases from V and 4 bases from J, with 5 bases between. The CDR3 DNA reads as TGTGCCAGCAGCAAGGGCACTGAAGCTTTCTTT. Translation gives CASSKGTEAFF.

Only a few counts were recorded for this clonotype. This chain connects TRBV7-6 to TRBJ2-3; D remains ambiguous. The V gene lost 3 bases and the J gene lost 1 base, with 11 bases spanning the gap. Germline V CDR1 and CDR2: SGHVS, FNYEAQ. The CDR3 is 15 amino acids. The CDR3 nucleotides read TGTGCCAGCAGCTTCGAGTATTCCCGCACAGATACGCAGTATTTT. It yields the protein CASSFEYSRTDTQYF.

The J gene is TRBJ2-1, the V gene TRBV5-4, with 10 bases matching TRBD2. The CDR3 length is 18 residues. The V and J ends lost 4 bases and 1 base, in that order; junction bases with no gene match: 11. In germline, CDR1 is SGHNT, CDR2 YYREEE (reference sequence). The CDR3 sequence is CASSPGTSVRGSYNEQFF. CDR3 DNA: TGTGCCAGCAGCCCGGGGACTAGCGTTAGAGGGTCCTACAATGAGCAGTTCTTC.

This clonotype was detected a few times. The chain joins TRBV15 to TRBJ1-5, with a weak D call TRBD1 (5 bases). Germline-derived CDR1 and CDR2 are LNHNV and YYDKDF (reference sequence). Trimming took off 0 bases at V and 2 bases at J, with 11 bases between the two ends. This CDR3 spans 16 amino acids. Here the CDR3 reads CATSRERRVGNQPQHF. CDR3 nucleotide sequence: TGTGCCACCAGCAGAGAACGCAGGGTGGGCAATCAGCCCCAGCATTTT.

This clonotype showed up just a few times. V usage is TRBV29-1 and J usage is TRBJ2-6; D possibly corresponds to TRBD1 (5 bases). In germline, CDR1 is SQVTM, CDR2 ANQGSEA. The CDR3 loop spans 15 amino acids. CDR3 region: CSVQTQGSGANVLTF. CDR3 nucleotide sequence: TGCAGTGTACAGACCCAGGGCTCTGGGGCCAACGTCCTGACTTTC.

Note on this clonotype: An end of the junction does not agree with germline; a read error may underlie this. The rearrangement links TRBV12-3 or TRBV12-4 to TRBJ2-1; 8 bases are a match to TRBD1. This CDR3 contains 14 residues. The CDR3, as DNA: TGTGCCAGCAGTTTCTGGTCAGGGGGCAATGAGCAGTTATTC. Encoded protein: CASSFWSGGNEQLF.

The chain is built from TRBV11-3 and TRBJ1-4; a possible D gene is TRBD1 (6 bases). Germline CDR1 SGHNT, CDR2 YENEEA. Trimming took off 4 bases at V and 5 bases at J, with 14 bases between the two ends. The CDR3 is made up of 15 amino acids. CDR3 residues: CASSSAGASNEKLFF. CDR3 in DNA: TGTGCCAGCAGCTCCGCAGGGGCTTCCAATGAAAAACTGTTTTTT.

The gene calls are TRBV12-3 or TRBV12-4 and TRBJ1-2, with unresolved D. The CDR3 has 14 amino acids. V gave up 0 bases and J gave up 4 bases, with 9 bases separating them. The CDR3 is CASSLAEGTYGYTF. For the CDR3, the DNA is TGTGCCAGCAGTTTAGCGGAGGGCACCTATGGCTACACCTTC.